These 4 T cell receptor beta chains originate from one sample sequenced in a study of blood T cell repertoires in COVID-19. Data came from immunoSEQ multiplex PCR; TCRdb stores just in-frame clones and leaves some out. The sample holds about 110,000 clones; over 65% are singletons and the top ten take more than 3.5%. Sample: peripheral blood. Receptors originate from a woman aged 80 or over with acute or convalescent COVID-19.

The rearrangement uses TRBV19 and TRBJ1-3; no clear D gene. The CDR3 is 16 amino acids. Looked up from germline, CDR1 is LNHDA and CDR2 is SQIVND (reference sequence). V gave up 3 bases and J gave up 0 bases, with 12 bases separating them. Written as DNA, the CDR3 is TGTGCCAGTAGTATTAGCGCGGGATCCTCTGGAAACACCATATATTTT. This gives the protein CASSISAGSSGNTIYF.

The CDR3 here is CASSVDPGNYGYTF. The CDR3, as DNA: TGTGCCAGCAGCGTAGATCCGGGAAACTATGGCTACACCTTC. The genes are TRBV9 and TRBJ1-2; D gene unclear. Germline V CDR1 and CDR2: SGDLS, YYNGEE. This CDR3 contains 14 residues. V lost 0 bases and J 2 bases, leaving 8 bases between the germline ends.

The chain combines TRBV6-2 or TRBV6-3 with TRBJ2-1; D remains unclear. Germline assignment: CDR1 MNHEY and CDR2 SVGEGT. Trimming stripped 5 bases from V and 9 bases from J, with 11 bases between. The CDR3 runs to 12 residues. The CDR3 nucleotides are TGTGCCAGCAGTCCGCGGTTAGCTGAGCAGTTCTTC. Translating it yields CASSPRLAEQFF.

The chain links TRBV18 to TRBJ1-1; 7 bases map to TRBD1. Losses at the gene ends were 3 bases for V and 4 bases for J; bases not matched to a gene: 8. The CDR3 loop spans 15 amino acids. Germline V gene lookup returns CDR1 KGHSH and CDR2 LQKENI. The CDR3 is CASSPTTGMGTEAFF. The CDR3, as DNA: TGTGCCAGCTCACCTACGACAGGGATGGGCACTGAAGCTTTCTTT.